One TCR beta chain is described in this entry. These data originate in a study of blood T cell repertoires in COVID-19. Across the whole study: Collection of acute and convalescent COVID-19 samples took place in the United States, Italy and Spain. In each case, the material was cDNA or gDNA derived from T cells, B-cell-depleted T cells, or PBMCs.

CDR3 length: 18 residues. The V gene lost 1 base and the J gene lost 3 bases, with 20 bases spanning the gap. Germline assignment: CDR1 SGHTA and CDR2 FQGTGA. Assay used: immunoSEQ multiplex PCR; TCRdb lists only in-frame clones, some missing. The sample shows roughly 190,000 clones, roughly 80% of them seen only once. The chain carries TRBV7-3 and TRBJ2-3, with D perhaps matching TRBD2 (6 bases). This clonotype was obtained from a middle-aged woman with COVID-19, enrolled during active disease. The sample taken for sequencing was peripheral blood. The chain's CDR3 is CASSLKAQPYGGTDTQYF. The CDR3 nucleotides are TGTGCCAGCAGCTTAAAGGCACAGCCATATGGAGGGACAGATACGCAGTATTTT. The whole variable domain, remainder taken from reference TRBV7-3 and TRBJ2-3, is GAGVSQTPSNKVTEKGKYVELRCDPISGHTALYWYRQSLGQGPEFLIYFQGTGAADDSGLPNDRFFAVRPEGSVSTLKIQRTERGDSAVYLCASSLKAQPYGGTDTQYFGPGTRLTVL.